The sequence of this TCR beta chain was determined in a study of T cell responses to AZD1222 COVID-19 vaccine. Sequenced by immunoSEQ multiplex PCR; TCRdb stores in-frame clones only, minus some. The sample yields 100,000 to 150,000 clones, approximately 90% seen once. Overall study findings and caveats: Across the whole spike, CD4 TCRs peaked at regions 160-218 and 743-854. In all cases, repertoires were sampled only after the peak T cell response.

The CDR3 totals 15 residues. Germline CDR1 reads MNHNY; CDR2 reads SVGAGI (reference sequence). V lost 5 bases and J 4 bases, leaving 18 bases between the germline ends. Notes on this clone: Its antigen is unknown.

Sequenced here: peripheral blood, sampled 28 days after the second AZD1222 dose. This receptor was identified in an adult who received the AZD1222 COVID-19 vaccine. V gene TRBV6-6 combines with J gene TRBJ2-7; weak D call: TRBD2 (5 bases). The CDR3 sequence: CASSPSGLSPYEQYF. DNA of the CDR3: TGTGCCAGCAGTCCCTCCGGACTCTCCCCTTACGAGCAGTACTTC.